Each of the 28 T cell receptor beta chains below was sequenced from the same sample in a study of blood T cell repertoires in COVID-19. Only in-frame clones appear in the TCRdb table, and some are missing; sequencing was by immunoSEQ multiplex PCR. The data contain fewer than 300,000 clones, around 92% of them singletons. Input material: peripheral blood. Receptors were obtained from a person aged 18 to 30 with COVID-19, enrolled during active disease.

In this sample, this clone turned up once. This sequence joins TRBV24-1 and TRBJ2-1; no reliable D call. CDR1 is KGHDR, CDR2 SFDVKD, per germline. V was clipped by 2 bases and J by 0 bases, with 7 bases between them. CDR3 length: 15 residues. CDR3 nucleotide sequence: TGTGCCACCAGTGATTACCGGAGCTCCTACAATGAGCAGTTCTTC. Translating it yields CATSDYRSSYNEQFF.

The chain employs TRBV5-5 and TRBJ1-5; D perhaps matches TRBD1 (6 bases). CDR1 is SGHKS and CDR2 is YYEKEE in the germline V gene (reference sequence). The length of the CDR3 is 14 residues. Between the trimmed V and J ends, which lost 1 base and 7 bases, there was a span of 12 bases. The CDR3 nucleotides are TGTGCCAGCAGCTTGAGCGAGGGGGTCCAGCCCCAGCATTTT. Translation: CASSLSEGVQPQHF.

As DNA, the CDR3 is TGCGCCAGCAGTGAAGGACTAGCGGACTACAATGAGCAGTTCTTC. Protein sequence: CASSEGLADYNEQFF. The chain has TRBV10-1 and TRBJ2-1, with 10 positions matching TRBD2. Germline loops: CDR1 WNHNN, CDR2 SYGVQD (reference sequence). V gave up 3 bases and J gave up 3 bases; unmatched junction bases: 2. The CDR3 loop spans 15 amino acids.

V usage is TRBV29-1 and J usage is TRBJ1-1; D perhaps matches TRBD1 (5 bases). V was pared by 4 bases and J by 2 bases, with 14 bases between. Germline V gene data show CDR1 as SQVTM and CDR2 as ANQGSEA. This CDR3 comprises 14 residues. The CDR3 sequence is CSVGSTVINTEAFF. The DNA for the CDR3 is TGCAGCGTTGGATCGACAGTCATCAACACTGAAGCTTTCTTT.

This clone was observed once. The J gene is TRBJ2-2, the V gene TRBV24-1, with TRBD2 matching 7 bases. The germline V gene has CDR1 KGHDR and CDR2 SFDVKD. This CDR3 is built from 16 residues. The V segment lost 2 bases and the J segment 1 base; nucleotides outside the gene matches: 3. The CDR3 loop is CATSDWAGENTGELFF. CDR3 in DNA: TGTGCCACCAGTGATTGGGCGGGAGAGAACACCGGGGAGCTGTTTTTT.

The chain recombines TRBV4-1 with TRBJ2-7; 7 bases line up with TRBD1. CDR1 MGHRA and CDR2 YSYEKL come from the germline V gene. This CDR3 is built from 15 residues. V dropped 0 bases and J dropped 3; count of bases not matched to a gene: 5. The CDR3 sequence is CASSQDKQGYYEQYF. The CDR3 nucleotides are TGCGCCAGCAGCCAAGATAAACAGGGGTACTACGAGCAGTACTTC.

The V and J genes are TRBV5-1 and TRBJ2-7, with TRBD2 matching over 7 bases. V was clipped by 0 bases and J by 7 bases; unmatched bases: 10. The CDR3 is made up of 15 amino acids. Germline-derived CDR1 and CDR2 are SGHRS and YFSETQ. The chain's CDR3 is CASSLGQAGPWEQYF. In nucleotides, the CDR3 is TGCGCCAGCAGCTTGGGACAAGCGGGACCTTGGGAGCAGTACTTC.

This chain uses TRBV28 with TRBJ1-2; 12 bases are shared with TRBD1. The junction had 8 bases not matched to a gene; V was cut back by 8 bases and J by 4 bases. This CDR3 comprises 15 residues. Germline CDR1 MDHEN, CDR2 SYDVKM. Here the CDR3 reads CASWGTGGDGYGYTF. The CDR3 DNA is TGTGCCAGCTGGGGGACAGGGGGCGATGGCTATGGCTACACCTTC.

This clone was recorded once. This rearrangement joins TRBV4-3 to TRBJ1-6, with D tentatively TRBD1 (5 bases). V lost 1 base to trimming and J lost 12 bases, with 13 bases between them. The V gene's germline CDR1 is LGHNA and CDR2 YSLEER. This CDR3 comprises 14 residues. The CDR3 is CASSQVVAGGPLHF. The CDR3 nucleotides read TGCGCCAGCAGCCAAGTGGTGGCCGGGGGACCCCTCCACTTT.

The chain employs TRBV11-3 and TRBJ2-1; 7 nucleotides align to TRBD1. Germline lookup yields CDR1 SGHNT and CDR2 YENEEA. There are 12 residues in the CDR3. Germline trimming cut 4 bases from V and 11 bases from J; bases unmatched to any gene: 5. The CDR3 region has the DNA TGTGCCAGCAGCTGGTCGAGGGGGCAGCAGTTCTTC. Translation gives CASSWSRGQQFF.

The chain carries TRBV2 and TRBJ2-3, with a tentative D call TRBD1 (5 bases). The CDR3 contains 17 residues. The germline V gene encodes CDR1 SNHLY and CDR2 FYNNEI. V lost 2 bases and J lost 0, with 15 bases in between. As DNA, the CDR3 is TGTGCCAGCAGTGAAAGGGGCGCTACCCCGAGCACAGATACGCAGTATTTT. Its translation: CASSERGATPSTDTQYF.

The V call is TRBV6-5, the J call TRBJ2-3; 8 nucleotides line up with TRBD2. Germline V gene sequence: CDR1 MNHEY, CDR2 SVGAGI. Germline trimming cut 8 bases from V and 3 bases from J; bases unmatched to any gene: 4. This CDR3 region has 13 residues. The CDR3 region is CASSASGTDTQYF. The CDR3 DNA follows: TGTGCCAGCTCCGCTAGCGGGACAGATACGCAGTATTTT.

In the case of this clone: One end of the junction fails to match germline, which may point to a read error. Here the CDR3 DNA reads TGCGCCAGCCGCTTTGCCGGACAGGGAGATGAAAAACTGTTTTTT. Its protein is CASRFAGQGDEKLFF. The chain joins TRBV5-1 to TRBJ1-4; TRBD1 aligns across 8 bases. The CDR3 consists of 15 residues. Germline lookup yields CDR1 SGHRS and CDR2 YFSETQ. Full variable domain (remainder filled in from reference TRBV5-1 and TRBJ1-4): KAGVTQTPRYLIKTRGQQVTLSCSPISGHRSVSWYQQTPGQGLQFLFEYFSETQRNKGNFPGRFSGRQFSNSRSEMNVSTLELGDSALYLCASRFAGQGDEKLFFGSGTQLSVL.

The genes are TRBV28 and TRBJ2-7; D gene uncertain. The germline V gene has CDR1 MDHEN and CDR2 SYDVKM. The CDR3 consists of 14 residues. V gave up 5 bases and J gave up 0 bases, with 11 bases separating them. CDR3 residues: CASSTPSGSYEQYF. The CDR3 DNA follows: TGTGCCAGCAGTACTCCGAGTGGCTCCTACGAGCAGTACTTC.

V usage is TRBV21-1 and J usage is TRBJ1-1; the listed D gene, TRBD1, was not tested against the DNA. TRBV21-1 is a known pseudogene. The CDR3 extends over 10 amino acids. CDR3 protein: CASSPGDRIF. In DNA form, the CDR3 reads TGTGCCAGCAGCCCCGGGGACAGAATATTT.

The rearrangement joins TRBV4-2 to TRBJ2-5, with no clear D. Germline V gene lookup returns CDR1 LGHNA and CDR2 YNFKEQ. Trimming stripped 0 bases from V and 5 bases from J, with 7 bases between. CDR3 length equals 13 residues. Written as DNA, the CDR3 is TGTGCCAGCAGCCAAGATTGGGCGGAGACCCAGTACTTC. This gives the protein CASSQDWAETQYF.

V and J are TRBV27 and TRBJ2-7; D may be TRBD1 (5 bases). Per germline, CDR1 MNHEY and CDR2 SMNVEV (reference sequence). There are 11 residues in the CDR3. With 6 bases removed from V and 4 bases from J, the gap between germline ends came to 7 bases. The CDR3 spells CASSAGYEQYF. Here the CDR3 DNA reads TGTGCCAGCAGCGCAGGGTACGAGCAGTACTTC.

This clone came up once. The chain carries TRBV6-1 and TRBJ2-3; 7 nucleotides match TRBD1. Germline V lookup: CDR1 MNHNS, CDR2 SASEGT. The CDR3 consists of 13 residues. V lost 3 bases to trimming and J lost 3 bases; unmatched junction nucleotides: 0. The CDR3 coding sequence is TGTGCCAGCAGTGAGACAGGGACAGATACGCAGTATTTT. Its protein product is CASSETGTDTQYF.

J is TRBJ2-7 and V is TRBV7-6; 8 bases are a match to TRBD2. The CDR3 spans 13 residues. The germline gives CDR1 SGHVS, CDR2 FNYEAQ. V gave up 5 bases and J gave up 3 bases; unmatched junction bases: 3. The CDR3 bases are TGTGCCAGCAGCCCAAGCGGGGGCTACGAGCAGTACTTC. Its translation is CASSPSGGYEQYF.

J is TRBJ1-2 and V is TRBV27; D is perhaps TRBD1 (5 bases). With 4 bases removed from V and 7 bases from J, the gap between germline ends came to 13 bases. The CDR3 sequence is 13 residues long. In germline, CDR1 is MNHEY, CDR2 SMNVEV (reference sequence). DNA for the CDR3: TGTGCCAGCAGTTCGGGGGACCGGATTGGCTACACCTTC. This translates into CASSSGDRIGYTF.

The chain couples TRBV6-5 to TRBJ1-2; D uncertain. From germline, CDR1 is MNHEY and CDR2 SVGAGI. This CDR3 is 13 amino acids long. V dropped 2 bases and J dropped 7 bases, with 11 bases sitting between them. CDR3 nucleotide sequence: TGTGCCAGCAGTTACGGGAGGGCGGGTGGCTACACCTTC. Translating gives CASSYGRAGGYTF.

This clone was seen a few times. The chain couples TRBV28 to TRBJ1-1; possible D gene TRBD1, 6 bases. The germline V and J ends were trimmed by 5 bases and 3 bases, with 16 bases remaining between them. This CDR3 region has 15 residues. CDR1 is MDHEN, CDR2 SYDVKM, per germline. The chain's CDR3 is CASSKPAGVDTEAFF. The CDR3 nucleotides read TGTGCCAGCAGTAAACCAGCAGGGGTGGACACTGAAGCTTTCTTT. Together with reference TRBV28 and TRBJ1-1, the CDR3 gives the full variable domain: DVKVTQSSRYLVKRTGEKVFLECVQDMDHENMFWYRQDPGLGLRLIYFSYDVKMKEKGDIPEGYSVSREKKERFSLILESASTNQTSMYLCASSKPAGVDTEAFFGQGTRLTVV.

The chain couples TRBV7-3 to TRBJ1-5; TRBD1 aligns across 7 bases. This CDR3 is 16 amino acids long. The V segment lost 5 bases and the J segment 1 base; nucleotides outside the gene matches: 8. Germline CDR1 reads SGHTA; CDR2 reads FQGTGA. The CDR3 DNA is TGTGCCAGCAGCCTTATTGGGACAGCGAGCAATCAGCCCCAGCATTTT. This gives the protein CASSLIGTASNQPQHF.

J is TRBJ2-2 and V is TRBV4-3, with 7 bases fitting TRBD2. The length of the CDR3 is 15 residues. The junction had 3 bases not matched to a gene; V was cut back by 4 bases and J by 1 base. Germline values: CDR1 LGHNA, CDR2 YSLEER. In DNA form, the CDR3 reads TGCGCCAGCAGCCCCGGGAGGTGGAACACCGGGGAGCTGTTTTTT. This gives the protein CASSPGRWNTGELFF.

This clone was detected only once. The genes are TRBV5-8 and TRBJ1-2, with D uncertain. The CDR3 consists of 13 residues. The germline V gene encodes CDR1 SGHTS and CDR2 YDEGEE. V lost 1 base to trimming and J lost 0 bases, with 4 bases between them. In DNA form, the CDR3 reads TGTGCCAGCAGCTTGATAGCTAACTATGGCTACACCTTC. Amino acids: CASSLIANYGYTF.

CDR3 bases: TGTGCCTTGGACAAGACTAGCGGGAGGGAAGATACGCAGTATTTT. Its translation is CALDKTSGREDTQYF. The chain carries TRBV30 and TRBJ2-3, with TRBD2 matching over 14 bases. Per the germline V gene, CDR1 is GTSNPN and CDR2 is SVGIG (reference sequence). This CDR3 contains 15 residues. V shed 7 bases, J shed 5 bases, and the junction held 8 bases outside the gene matches. Filled out from reference TRBV30 and TRBJ2-3, the complete variable domain reads SQTIHQWPATLVQPVGSPLSLECTVEGTSNPNLYWYRQAAGRGLQLLFYSVGIGQISSEVPQNLSASRPQDRQFILSSKKLLLSDSGFYLCALDKTSGREDTQYFGPGTRLTVL.

The J gene is TRBJ2-7, the V gene TRBV4-2, with unresolved D. This CDR3 comprises 15 residues. In germline, CDR1 is LGHNA, CDR2 YNFKEQ. V was shortened by 0 bases and J by 6 bases, with 15 bases between the two germline ends. CDR3 amino acids: CASSQELSSVAEQYF. For the CDR3, the DNA is TGTGCCAGCAGCCAAGAGCTTTCGTCGGTTGCCGAGCAGTACTTC.

This clone was detected a few times. The V call is TRBV7-2, the J call TRBJ2-7; TRBD2 aligns across 11 bases. Germline V gene data show CDR1 as SGHTA and CDR2 as FQGNSA. The CDR3 has 14 residues. The junction had 0 bases not matched to a gene; V was cut back by 1 base and J by 4 bases. The DNA of the CDR3 is TGTGCCAGCAGCTTAGTAGCGGGAGGGTACGAGCAGTACTTC. Translated: CASSLVAGGYEQYF.